Sequencing of this T cell receptor (beta chain) was carried out in a study of T cells in Graves' hyperthyroidism and ophthalmopathy (dated by TCRdb to between 2019 and 2020). Some background on the complete study: Peripheral blood was sampled at the time of initial diagnosis, prior to any treatment. A discovery cohort of about a hundred patients, approximately 45 with Graves' ophthalmopathy and approximately 57 with stable Graves' hyperthyroidism, was used to find distinguishing TCR V-J signatures. Prospective prediction of ophthalmopathy was tested in an independent validation cohort consisting of fewer than 20 hyperthyroidism patients and around 17 patients who later progressed to ophthalmopathy. The approximately 90 discovery patients were randomly split 7:3 into training and test sets. Thyroid tissue and blood T-cell repertoires from six Graves' hyperthyroidism patients were also compared in the study. After blood sampling, hyperthyroidism patients were treated with methimazole at a starting dose of 30 mg daily, and ophthalmopathy patients were treated with high-dose intravenous methylprednisolone. According to the paper, TCR Vbeta CDR3 sequencing was carried out on about 140 peripheral blood samples, which came from 40 to 45 ophthalmopathy, fewer than 80 hyperthyroidism and about 17 progressor patients.

The germline V end is reduced by 4 bases and the J end by 8 bases; junction bases left unmatched: 7. From the cysteine through the phenylalanine, the CDR3 covers 13 amino acids. The entry retains the CDR3 DNA only, 39 bases that are in frame from base 1. Taken from the germline V gene, the CDR1 and CDR2 loops are SGHRS and YFSETQ. The full study reports these points: Blood samples also contained most of the expanded thyroid clonotypes (frequency above 0.001), which suggests that blood repertoires may reflect thyroid immune responses. In validation, the model predicted progression to ophthalmopathy with approximately 71% sensitivity and less than 75% specificity, a median of approximately 6.5 months before onset. No statistical method was used to fix the sample size in advance, and group allocation was not hidden from the investigators. Ophthalmopathy was separated from stable hyperthyroidism by a 13 V-J signature model, with around 90% sensitivity and just over 81% specificity obtained in cross-validation and 80%/75% obtained in testing.

A word on this clonotype: It has no known antigen specificity. No much larger clone is present one base from it, and per-base qualities are unavailable.

Ophthalmopathy patients had moderately to severely active disease, with a Clinical Activity Score of 3 or more, a NOSPECS grade of 4 or more, and a disease duration of less than 3 months. Patients with uncontrolled infections, other autoimmune diseases, pregnancy or lactation were excluded. Clinical symptoms, serum thyroxine and TRAb, thyroid ultrasound, and orbital computed tomography formed the basis for the diagnoses. PBMCs were isolated from about 9 ml of fresh peripheral blood by Ficoll-Paque density gradient centrifugation. Trizol reagent was used to extract total RNA, and RNA quality was then checked on an Agilent 2100 Bioanalyzer. The TCR beta CDR3 regions were amplified from the RNA transcripts. The first round of RT-PCR for the TCR CDR3 was performed with the HTBI primer set and the Qiagen OneStep RT-PCR kit. Libraries were constructed in a second round of multiplex PCR, after which size selection and purification were carried out. Sequencing of the libraries was done on an Illumina HiSeq2000 using paired-end 100 bp reads. The authors' analysis ran thus. Raw data were processed with SOAPnuke, discarding reads with adapters, uncalled bases, mean Phred below 15, or no exact constant-primer or identifier match. High-quality paired reads were merged using COPE v1.2.5, and each unique nucleotide sequence was defined as a clonotype. MiTCR v1.1 was used to align the clonotypes against IMGT TRBV, TRBD and TRBJ reference segments. Analysis was restricted to V-J combinations with a frequency above 0.0001, which covered approximately 99% of repertoires. A TCS score was defined as the ratio between F50 (clonal expansion) and ExV (chaos), using BLOSUM62-based TCRdist between CDR3 peptides within each V-J. Welch's t-statistics and random forest reduced roughly 530 V-J features to under 15, which were used in a naive Bayes classifier (R e1071). TCRdb passed the public sequencing reads through fastp at Q25 and MiXCR, retaining productive beta sequences. Entries that share a CDR3 protein sequence are merged under the most common genes and DNA. The V and J calls follow TCRdb's processing rather than the paper's. Here the sample has more than 450,000 distinct CDR3 sequences; less than 20% occur a single time. Of the sample, roughly 44% is held by the ten largest clones.

This TCR derives from a man in his forties or fifties with Graves' ophthalmopathy. The sequenced sample consisted of blood. The chain uses TRBV5-1 and TRBJ1-2; TRBD1 matches 8 bases in the middle. The DNA reads as follows: TGCGCCAGCAGCGGCGACAGGGGCGACGGCTACACCTTC. The translation is CASSGDRGDGYTF.